This T cell receptor (beta chain) was captured in a study of cytomegalovirus exposure and HLA in healthy donors. Whole-study results and caveats: Sequences of the TCR beta chain were said to predict the HLA-A and HLA-B alleles of most subjects accurately. Researchers reported in a later analysis that a missense DCLRE1C variant was tied to TCR beta V- and J-gene trimming. Some public TCRs appeared in many individuals, while most sequences were rare.

The PCR was carried out with 60 Vbeta primers and 13 Jbeta primers. TCRdb keeps only in-frame clones here, not all; method: immunoSEQ multiplex PCR. This table holds 100,000 to 150,000 clones. On this clone itself: Its target is not known.

V lost 5 bases and J 6 bases, leaving 11 bases between the germline ends. The CDR3 has 12 residues. The germline V gene encodes CDR1 SEHNR and CDR2 FQNEAQ (reference sequence). The material sequenced was PBMCs. The chain combines TRBV7-9 with TRBJ2-7, with D perhaps TRBD2 (7 bases). The sequence derives from a man younger than 30 in good health and CMV-seronegative. The CDR3, as DNA: TGTGCCAGCAGCCGCGGGGGCCGCGAGCAGTACTTC. Amino acids: CASSRGGREQYF.